Each of the 22 T cell receptor beta chains below was sequenced from the same sample in a study of blood T cell repertoires in COVID-19. Assay used: immunoSEQ multiplex PCR; TCRdb lists only in-frame clones, some missing. Found here are about 210,000 clones, 87% of them singletons; the top ten hold around 10%. Sample: PBMCs or T cells enriched from blood (not recorded which). These receptors came from a man between 18 and 29 years old with acute COVID-19.

The chain recombines TRBV27 with TRBJ1-2; TRBD1 matches at 8 bases. J gave up 0 bases and V 3 bases, and 15 bases lay outside the gene matches. The CDR3 runs to 19 residues. Germline V gene data show CDR1 as MNHEY and CDR2 as SMNVEV (reference sequence). CDR3 in DNA: TGTGCCAGCAGTTTTAGGAACCCGGGACAGGCGATAGCTAACTATGGCTACACCTTC. Protein product: CASSFRNPGQAIANYGYTF.

The chain has TRBV5-1 and TRBJ2-5; a possible D gene is TRBD1 (5 bases). Germline CDR1 SGHRS, CDR2 YFSETQ. There are 15 residues in the CDR3. Trimming removed 0 bases at V and 1 base at J, with 10 bases between. In nucleotides, the CDR3 is TGCGCCAGCAGCTTGGGTACAGGTTCCCAAGAGACCCAGTACTTC. Translated, it gives CASSLGTGSQETQYF.

J is TRBJ1-5 and V is TRBV27; D gene unclear. The CDR3 is 14 amino acids. The V end was cut by 5 bases, the J end by 4 bases, with 12 bases between. Germline CDR1 and CDR2: MNHEY and SMNVEV (reference sequence). For the CDR3, the DNA is TGTGCCAGCAGTCCCAGTCTGCCTAATCAGCCCCAGCATTTT. It translates to CASSPSLPNQPQHF.

The J gene is TRBJ2-3, the V gene TRBV20-1; D might be TRBD2 (6 bases). Germline V gene sequence: CDR1 DFQATT, CDR2 SNEGSKA (reference sequence). Trimming took off 3 bases at V and 0 bases at J, with 10 bases between the two ends. The CDR3 contains 14 residues. CDR3 protein: CSASQGTSTDTQYF. The CDR3 DNA sequence: TGCAGTGCTAGTCAAGGGACTAGCACAGATACGCAGTATTTT.

The chain couples TRBV15 to TRBJ2-7, with a possible D match to TRBD1 (6 bases). Trimming left V 2 bases short and J 2 bases short, with 16 bases between. The CDR3 is 16 amino acids. Germline V gene lookup returns CDR1 LNHNV and CDR2 YYDKDF (reference sequence). CDR3: CATSRRNRANPYEQYF. The CDR3 DNA follows: TGTGCCACCAGCAGACGGAACAGGGCCAACCCCTACGAGCAGTACTTC.

V gene TRBV2 combines with J gene TRBJ1-3; weak D call: TRBD1 (6 bases). CDR1 and CDR2 from the germline V gene are SNHLY and FYNNEI. V shed 0 bases and J shed 4 bases, with 13 bases lying between them. The CDR3 consists of 16 residues. The chain's CDR3 is CASSEAPQGSGNTIYF. The CDR3 DNA reads TGTGCCAGCAGTGAAGCGCCTCAGGGGTCCGGAAACACCATATATTTT.

This clone appeared a few times. CDR3 coding DNA: TGTGCCAGCAGTCCCCCGGCAGGGGACGAGCAGTACTTC. Translated, it gives CASSPPAGDEQYF. V gene TRBV28 combines with J gene TRBJ2-7, with D perhaps matching TRBD1 (6 bases). The length of the CDR3 is 13 residues. Germline V gene lookup returns CDR1 MDHEN and CDR2 SYDVKM. The germline V and J ends were trimmed by 5 bases and 5 bases, with 13 bases remaining between them.

The rearrangement joins TRBV28 to TRBJ2-2; D is uncertain. The germline V gene has CDR1 MDHEN and CDR2 SYDVKM. The CDR3 has 14 amino acids. V was pared by 3 bases and J by 3 bases, with 8 bases between. This CDR3 reads CASSFGSYTGELFF. The CDR3 bases are TGTGCCAGCAGTTTTGGTAGTTACACCGGGGAGCTGTTTTTT.

The chain recombines TRBV18 with TRBJ2-5, with 7 bases identical to TRBD1. J gave up 1 base and V 6 bases, and 8 bases lay outside the gene matches. This CDR3 comprises 15 residues. Germline V gene sequence: CDR1 KGHSH, CDR2 LQKENI. The CDR3 loop is CASSGSGQTQETQYF. CDR3 bases: TGTGCCAGCTCTGGATCGGGACAGACCCAAGAGACCCAGTACTTC.

This clone was seen only once. The chain has TRBV29-1 and TRBJ2-1; D unresolved. The CDR3 has 13 amino acids. Germline lookup yields CDR1 SQVTM and CDR2 ANQGSEA. V lost 4 bases and J lost 5, with 12 bases in between. CDR3 nucleotides: TGCAGCGTTGGTCTAGAAAGGAACAATGAGCAGTTCTTC. Encoded protein: CSVGLERNNEQFF.

The chain recombines TRBV2 with TRBJ2-3, with D uncertain. Germline lookup yields CDR1 SNHLY and CDR2 FYNNEI. This CDR3 has 13 amino acids. Trimming cost V 3 bases and J 3 bases, with 7 bases left between them. CDR3 DNA sequence: TGTGCCAGCAGTGACACGAGGACAGATACGCAGTATTTT. The encoded protein is CASSDTRTDTQYF.

This clone was found once. The chain is built from TRBV5-1 and TRBJ2-3; TRBD2 agrees at 9 bases. Germline trimming cut 6 bases from V and 3 bases from J; bases unmatched to any gene: 5. The length of the CDR3 is 14 residues. From germline, CDR1 is SGHRS and CDR2 YFSETQ. The CDR3 region is CASTLAGVTDTQYF. The CDR3 DNA sequence: TGCGCCAGCACCTTAGCGGGAGTTACAGATACGCAGTATTTT.

The J gene is TRBJ1-1, the V gene TRBV6-2 or TRBV6-3; tentative D call: TRBD1 (6 bases). Per the germline V gene, CDR1 is MNHEY and CDR2 is SVGEGT. The germline V and J ends were trimmed by 5 bases and 3 bases, with 13 bases remaining between them. This CDR3 spans 14 amino acids. As DNA, the CDR3 is TGTGCCAGCAGTGCTAACAGGGACGACACTGAAGCTTTCTTT. It encodes CASSANRDDTEAFF.

The J gene is TRBJ1-4, the V gene TRBV9, with D tentatively TRBD1 (6 bases). The CDR3 has 15 amino acids. The germline V gene has CDR1 SGDLS and CDR2 YYNGEE. The V gene lost 4 bases and the J gene lost 0 bases, with 10 bases spanning the gap. As DNA, the CDR3 is TGTGCCAGCAGCCAACAGGGCACAACTAATGAAAAACTGTTTTTT. It encodes CASSQQGTTNEKLFF.

The chain carries TRBV11-1 and TRBJ2-7; 7 nucleotides match TRBD2. Per the germline V gene, CDR1 is SGHAT and CDR2 is FQDESV (reference sequence). V lost 3 bases, J lost 4 bases, and 6 bases stayed unmatched. The CDR3 is 14 residues long. Here the CDR3 reads CASSLGTSAYEQYF. The CDR3 DNA reads TGTGCCAGCAGCTTGGGCACTAGCGCGTACGAGCAGTACTTC.

The DNA for the CDR3 is TGTGCCAGCAGTTTTCCGTCAGGGGGCCCGAACACTGAAGCTTTCTTT. Translation gives CASSFPSGGPNTEAFF. The chain combines TRBV27 with TRBJ1-1; 8 bases line up with TRBD1. Germline values: CDR1 MNHEY, CDR2 SMNVEV (reference sequence). After removal of 3 bases from V and 1 base from J, the junction contained 7 bases not matched to a gene. The CDR3 runs 16 residues.

The rearrangement links TRBV9 to TRBJ1-2; a weak D match, TRBD1 (5 bases). CDR3 size: 12 residues. Per the germline V gene, CDR1 is SGDLS and CDR2 is YYNGEE. V lost 5 bases and J 5 bases, leaving 10 bases between the germline ends. The CDR3 nucleotides read TGTGCCAGCAGGGGGGGTTCTTATGGCTACACCTTC. Amino acid sequence: CASRGGSYGYTF.

This clone was recorded only once. V and J are TRBV3-1 (or the pseudogene TRBV3-2) and TRBJ2-4, with 9 nucleotides matching TRBD1. The CDR3 runs 14 residues. The V gene end was trimmed by 5 bases and the J gene end by 8 bases; junction bases not matched to a gene: 7. Germline CDR1 and CDR2: LGHDT and YNNKEL (reference sequence). The CDR3 here is CASSYRGPGDIQYF. The CDR3 DNA reads as TGTGCCAGCAGCTACAGGGGGCCGGGGGACATTCAGTACTTC.

This chain connects TRBV4-1 to TRBJ2-1; D is ambiguous. The V end was cut by 0 bases, the J end by 0 bases, with 9 bases between. CDR1 and CDR2 from the germline V gene are MGHRA and YSYEKL. The CDR3 is made up of 16 amino acids. CDR3 residues: CASSQETGSSYNEQFF. The CDR3 region has the DNA TGCGCCAGCAGCCAAGAGACTGGAAGCTCCTACAATGAGCAGTTCTTC.

As concerns this clone: A read error may produce the germline difference seen at one junction end. The chain carries TRBV4-1 and TRBJ1-5; 8 nucleotides align to TRBD1. In germline, CDR1 is MGHRA, CDR2 YSYEKL. The CDR3 runs to 16 residues. The CDR3 sequence is CASSQVVRGPHHPQHF. In DNA form, the CDR3 reads TGCGCCAGCAGCCAAGTTGTCAGGGGGCCCCATCATCCCCAGCATTTT.

The chain joins TRBV5-1 to TRBJ2-2; the D is unclear. The V end was cut by 4 bases, the J end by 2 bases, with 12 bases between. Germline CDR1 SGHRS, CDR2 YFSETQ. CDR3 size: 15 residues. In DNA, the CDR3 is TGCGCCAGCAGCCTGTCGGCGGCCAACACCGGGGAGCTGTTTTTT. Amino acid sequence: CASSLSAANTGELFF.

The rearrangement links TRBV7-3 to TRBJ2-1; 8 bases line up with TRBD2. Germline CDR1 and CDR2: SGHTA and FQGTGA. Trimming at V came to 5 bases and at J to 7 bases, leaving 13 bases not matched to a gene. The CDR3 totals 16 residues. The chain's CDR3 is CASSPGGLAGGNEQFF. The CDR3 bases are TGTGCCAGCAGCCCCGGCGGACTAGCAGGAGGTAATGAGCAGTTCTTC. Complete variable domain (other parts from reference TRBV7-3 and TRBJ2-1): GAGVSQTPSNKVTEKGKYVELRCDPISGHTALYWYRQSLGQGPEFLIYFQGTGAADDSGLPNDRFFAVRPEGSVSTLKIQRTERGDSAVYLCASSPGGLAGGNEQFFGPGTRLTVL.